The subject of this entry is one T cell receptor (beta chain). This entry belongs to a study of identical twins. Addition of a universal primer site occurred through template switching, and cDNA carried unique molecular identifiers. TCRdb analysed the 5' RACE reads with MiXCR anew, one entry per CDR3 protein. This sample has 450,000 to 650,000 distinct CDR3 sequences, with 9.6% found just once. The same specimen was also included in a second study, on yellow fever vaccine responses in identical twins.

The sequence derives from a woman between 18 and 30 years old in good health. Sample: PBMCs.

The CDR3 is CSAGSGGSYNEQFF. Here the CDR3 DNA reads TGCAGTGCTGGTAGCGGGGGCTCCTACAATGAGCAGTTCTTC. The gene calls are TRBV20-1 and TRBJ2-1; TRBD2 agrees at 9 bases. Germline CDR1 DFQATT, CDR2 SNEGSKA (reference sequence). With 5 bases clipped from V and 0 bases from J, the junction kept 2 bases outside the gene matches. There are 14 residues in the CDR3.